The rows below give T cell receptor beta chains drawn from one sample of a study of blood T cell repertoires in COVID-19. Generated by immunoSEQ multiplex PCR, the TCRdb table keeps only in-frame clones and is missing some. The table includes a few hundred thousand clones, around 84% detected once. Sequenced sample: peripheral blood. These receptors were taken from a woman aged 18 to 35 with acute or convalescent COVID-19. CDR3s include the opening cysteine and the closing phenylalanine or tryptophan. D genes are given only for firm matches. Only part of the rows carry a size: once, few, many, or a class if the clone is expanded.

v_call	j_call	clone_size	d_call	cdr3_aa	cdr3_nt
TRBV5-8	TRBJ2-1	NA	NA	CASSLGREYNEQFF	TGTGCCAGCAGCTTGGGGCGGGAATACAATGAGCAGTTCTTC
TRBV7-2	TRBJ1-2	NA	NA	CASSLGYENYGYTF	TGTGCCAGCAGCTTAGGCTACGAAAACTATGGCTACACCTTC
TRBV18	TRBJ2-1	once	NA	CASSPPSVDEQFF	TGTGCCAGCTCACCGCCCTCGGTCGATGAGCAGTTCTTC
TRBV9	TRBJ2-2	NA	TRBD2	CASSTGLAGTTGELFF	TGTGCCAGCAGCACCGGACTAGCGGGAACCACCGGGGAGCTGTTTTTT
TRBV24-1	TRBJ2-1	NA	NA	CATSATGQGLAHEQFF	TGTGCCACCAGTGCGACAGGACAGGGACTAGCCCATGAGCAGTTCTTC
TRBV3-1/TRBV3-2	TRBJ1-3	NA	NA	CASSQDSGSGNTIYF	TGTGCCAGCAGCCAAGACTCGGGCTCTGGAAACACCATATATTTT
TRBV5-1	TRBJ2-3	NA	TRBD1	CASSLGLRDRVRDTQYF	TGCGCCAGCAGCTTGGGGCTCCGGGACAGGGTTCGCGATACGCAGTATTTT
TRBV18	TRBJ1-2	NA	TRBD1	CASSPPGTGRDSNYGYTF	TGTGCCAGCTCACCACCGGGGACAGGGAGGGACTCTAACTATGGCTACACCTTC
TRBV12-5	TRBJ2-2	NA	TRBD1	CASGLMTGGTGELFF	TGTGCTAGTGGTTTAATGACAGGGGGCACCGGGGAGCTGTTTTTT
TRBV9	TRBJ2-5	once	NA	CASSPPPHIGELETQYF	TGTGCCAGCAGCCCACCCCCCCACATCGGGGAACTGGAGACCCAGTACTTC
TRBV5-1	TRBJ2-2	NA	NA	CASSLTGNTGELFF	TGCGCCAGCAGCTTGACAGGGAACACCGGGGAGCTGTTTTTT
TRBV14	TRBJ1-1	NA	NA	CASSRAWSNAFF	TGTGCCAGCAGCCGGGCGTGGTCCAATGCTTTCTTT
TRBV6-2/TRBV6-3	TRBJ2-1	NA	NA	CASSYLDNEQFF	TGTGCCAGCAGTTACCTCGACAATGAGCAGTTCTTC
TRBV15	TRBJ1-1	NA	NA	CATSRALPDRSMNTEAFF	TGTGCCACCAGCAGAGCCCTCCCCGACAGATCCATGAACACTGAAGCTTTCTTT
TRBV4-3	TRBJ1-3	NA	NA	CASSQDQGTGNTIYF	TGCGCCAGCAGCCAAGATCAGGGGACTGGAAACACCATATATTTT
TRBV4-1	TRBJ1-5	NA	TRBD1	CASSQDLPGQLYSNQPQHF	TGCGCCAGCAGCCAAGATCTGCCGGGACAGCTATATAGCAATCAGCCCCAGCATTTT
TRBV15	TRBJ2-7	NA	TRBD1	CATSRPGQGNEQYF	TGTGCCACCAGCAGACCGGGACAGGGGAACGAGCAGTACTTC
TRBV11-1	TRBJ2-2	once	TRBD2	CASSLWEGRELFF	TGTGCCAGCAGCCTATGGGAGGGCCGGGAGCTGTTTTTT
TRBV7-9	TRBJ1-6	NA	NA	CASSPGPNSPLHF	TGTGCCAGCAGCCCCGGTCCCAATTCACCCCTCCACTTT
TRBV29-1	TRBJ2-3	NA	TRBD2	CSVERREGPKDTQYF	TGCAGCGTTGAACGGCGGGAGGGCCCAAAAGATACGCAGTATTTT
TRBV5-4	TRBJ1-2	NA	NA	CASSGNREGRGYTF	TGTGCCAGCAGCGGAAACAGGGAGGGTAGGGGCTACACCTTC
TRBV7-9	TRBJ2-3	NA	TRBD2	CASSLRGSGVSTDTQYF	TGTGCCAGCAGCTTGAGGGGTAGCGGGGTTAGCACAGATACGCAGTATTTT
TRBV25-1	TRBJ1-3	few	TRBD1	CASSPGQGDSGNTIYF	TGTGCCAGCAGTCCGGGACAGGGGGACTCTGGAAACACCATATATTTT
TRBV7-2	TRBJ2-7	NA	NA	CASSHWDSRTYEQYF	TGTGCCAGCAGCCACTGGGACTCACGAACCTACGAGCAGTACTTC
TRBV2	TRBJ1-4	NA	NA	CASRQGFNEKLFF	TGTGCCAGCAGGCAGGGTTTTAATGAAAAACTGTTTTTT
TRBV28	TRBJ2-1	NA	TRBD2	CASSLLAGGRGEQFF	TGTGCCAGCAGTTTATTAGCGGGAGGGCGGGGGGAGCAGTTCTTC
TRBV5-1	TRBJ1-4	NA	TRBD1	CASSLGDRGEPYEKLFF	TGCGCCAGCAGCCTTGGGGACAGGGGGGAACCGTATGAAAAACTGTTTTTT
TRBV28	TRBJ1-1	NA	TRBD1	CASSSDRQGAYTEAFF	TGTGCCAGCAGTTCCGACCGACAGGGGGCGTACACTGAAGCTTTCTTT
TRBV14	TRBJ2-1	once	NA	CASSRPGSSYNEQFF	TGTGCCAGCAGCCGCCCGGGAAGCTCCTACAATGAGCAGTTCTTC
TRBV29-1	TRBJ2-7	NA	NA	CSALGTPSYEQYF	TGCAGCGCTCTCGGGACTCCATCCTACGAGCAGTACTTC
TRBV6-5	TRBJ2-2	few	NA	CASSSDTGELFF	TGTGCCAGCAGTTCCGACACCGGGGAGCTGTTTTTT
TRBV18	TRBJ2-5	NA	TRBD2	CASSNIGGLAGYQETQYF	TGTGCCAGCTCCAACATCGGCGGACTAGCGGGCTACCAAGAGACCCAGTACTTC
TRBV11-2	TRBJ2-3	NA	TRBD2	CATLTLGAGSTDTQYF	TGTGCCACCCTCACGTTAGGAGCGGGAAGCACAGATACGCAGTATTTT
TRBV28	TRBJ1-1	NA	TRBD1	CASSFSYRGLNTEAFF	TGTGCCAGCAGTTTTAGCTACAGGGGACTGAACACTGAAGCTTTCTTT
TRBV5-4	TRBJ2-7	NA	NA	CASSPSPTEDYEQYF	TGTGCCAGCAGCCCGTCCCCGACAGAAGACTACGAGCAGTACTTC
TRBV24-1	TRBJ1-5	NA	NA	CATSDPGAGGHGPQHF	TGTGCCACCAGTGATCCTGGGGCGGGGGGCCATGGGCCCCAGCATTTT
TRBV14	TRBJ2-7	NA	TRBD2	CASSLTTSGRKYEQYF	TGTGCCAGCAGCCTTACGACTAGCGGGAGAAAGTATGAGCAGTACTTC
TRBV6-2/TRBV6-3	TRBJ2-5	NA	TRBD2	CASSYSRLAEQETQYF	TGTGCCAGCAGTTACTCGAGACTAGCGGAGCAAGAGACCCAGTACTTC
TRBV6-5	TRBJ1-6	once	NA	CASSYSTRNNSPLHF	TGTGCCAGCAGTTACTCGACTCGGAATAATTCACCCCTCCACTTT
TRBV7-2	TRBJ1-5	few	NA	CASSVTGSDQPQHF	TGTGCCAGCAGCGTGACAGGTAGCGATCAGCCCCAGCATTTT
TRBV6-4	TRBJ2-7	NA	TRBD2	CASSEGSGRAARFKYF	TGTGCCAGCAGTGAGGGTAGCGGGAGGGCCGCTAGGTTCAAGTACTTC
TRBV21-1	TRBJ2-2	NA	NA	CASRGTSENTGELFF	TGTGCCAGCAGGGGGACTAGCGAAAACACCGGGGAGCTGTTTTTT
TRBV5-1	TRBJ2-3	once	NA	CASSLSGTRTDTQYF	TGCGCCAGCAGCTTGAGTGGGACTCGCACAGATACGCAGTATTTT
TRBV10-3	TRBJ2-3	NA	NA	CAIRVNLGGVTQYF	TGTGCCATCAGGGTTAATTTAGGAGGAGTTACGCAGTATTTT
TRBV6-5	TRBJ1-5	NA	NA	CASSDKMINQPQHF	TGTGCCAGCTCAGACAAAATGATTAATCAGCCCCAGCATTTT
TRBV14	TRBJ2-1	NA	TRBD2	CASSQDPLAGGPSPYNEQFF	TGTGCCAGCAGCCAAGATCCCCTAGCGGGAGGGCCTAGCCCCTACAATGAGCAGTTCTTC
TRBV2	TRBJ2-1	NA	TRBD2	CASSNPLASSYNEQFF	TGTGCCAGCAGCAATCCACTAGCGAGCTCCTACAATGAGCAGTTCTTC
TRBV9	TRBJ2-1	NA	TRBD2	CASSASGSSNEQFF	TGTGCCAGCAGCGCTAGCGGGAGTTCTAATGAGCAGTTCTTC